This entry is about one TCR beta chain. This table comes from immunoSEQ multiplex PCR, and its TCRdb copy is limited to in-frame clones, with some not included. The sample lists 150,000 to 200,000 clones, 85% to 95% occurring once. The sample comes from a study of control samples from healthy donors and cancer patients. The CDR3 has 13 amino acids. Trimming took 7 bases from V and 6 from J; bases not matched to a gene: 6. CDR1 and CDR2 from the germline V gene are ENHRY and SYGVKD. V gene TRBV10-3 combines with J gene TRBJ2-7, with 10 bases matching TRBD1. The sample taken for sequencing was blood. This clonotype was sampled from a woman in her 40s in good health. The CDR3 bases are TGTGCCATCACAGGGACAGGGGTGGGCGAGCAGTACTTC. This translates into CAITGTGVGEQYF.